Below are 29 T cell receptor beta chains sequenced from a single sample in a study of cytomegalovirus exposure and HLA in healthy donors. In the PCR, 60 Vbeta and 13 Jbeta primers were used. Method: immunoSEQ multiplex PCR; TCRdb's copy keeps in-frame clones and lacks some. This sample has some 120,000 clones, with 76% found just once. The sequenced material came from PBMCs. The receptors originated from a man in his forties or fifties in good health and CMV-seronegative.

The J gene is TRBJ2-1, the V gene TRBV6-5; 7 bases align to TRBD2. The CDR3 has 15 amino acids. The germline V gene encodes CDR1 MNHEY and CDR2 SVGAGI. The junction had 4 bases not matched to a gene; V was cut back by 4 bases and J by 1 base. The CDR3 DNA sequence: TGTGCCAGCAGTTCCCCCGGGGGGTCCTACAATGAGCAGTTCTTC. Its translation: CASSSPGGSYNEQFF.

The J gene is TRBJ2-3, the V gene TRBV7-9, with TRBD2 identical over 7 bases. V shed 5 bases and J 0 bases; nucleotides not matched to a gene: 5. The CDR3 has 15 residues. From germline, CDR1 is SEHNR and CDR2 FQNEAQ (reference sequence). This CDR3 is CASSDPSGSTDTQYF. Here the CDR3 DNA reads TGTGCCAGCAGCGACCCTAGCGGTAGCACAGATACGCAGTATTTT.

This chain connects TRBV28 to TRBJ1-3; D is possibly TRBD1 (6 bases). Trimming left V 5 bases short and J 0 bases short, with 11 bases between. The germline V gene has CDR1 MDHEN and CDR2 SYDVKM. The CDR3 spans 15 residues. This CDR3 is CASSPGGLSGNTIYF. Here the CDR3 DNA reads TGTGCCAGCAGTCCCGGGGGGCTCTCTGGAAACACCATATATTTT.

The chain links TRBV4-2 to TRBJ1-2; a possible D gene is TRBD1 (6 bases). The germline V gene encodes CDR1 LGHNA and CDR2 YNFKEQ. Trimming removed 4 bases at V and 8 bases at J, with 17 bases between. This CDR3 is 14 amino acids long. The CDR3 DNA reads as TGTGCCAGCAGCCGTCTAGGGGGGGGACAAGGCTACACCTTC. This translates into CASSRLGGGQGYTF.

The V call is TRBV9, the J call TRBJ1-2, with 10 bases that match TRBD1. From germline, CDR1 is SGDLS and CDR2 YYNGEE. J was trimmed by 11 bases and V by 2 bases; bases with no gene match: 9. The CDR3 is made up of 14 amino acids. The CDR3 coding sequence is TGTGCCAGCAGCGTTGGGACAGGGGCCCAGCGGTACACCTTC. As protein: CASSVGTGAQRYTF. Full variable domain (missing parts from reference TRBV9 and TRBJ1-2): DSGVTQTPKHLITATGQRVTLRCSPRSGDLSVYWYQQSLDQGLQFLIQYYNGEERAKGNILERFSAQQFPDLHSELNLSSLELGDSALYFCASSVGTGAQRYTFGSGTRLTVV.

This chain connects TRBV9 to TRBJ1-1; 10 bases align to TRBD1. The CDR3 has 14 residues. The V gene end was trimmed by 4 bases and the J gene end by 5 bases; junction bases not matched to a gene: 5. Germline loops: CDR1 SGDLS, CDR2 YYNGEE. The CDR3 DNA reads as TGTGCCAGCAGCCCACGGACAGGGGGGACTGAAGCTTTCTTT. Its protein product is CASSPRTGGTEAFF.

The chain combines TRBV5-6 with TRBJ2-7, with 8 positions matching TRBD1. CDR3 length: 16 amino acids. Germline V gives CDR1 SGHDT, CDR2 YYEEEE. CDR3 nucleotide sequence: TGTGCCAGCAGCCCTGGCGGACAGGGACTTAGGTACGGGCAGTACGTC. It yields the protein CASSPGGQGLRYGQYV.

This clone appeared once. The chain links TRBV5-1 to TRBJ1-1, with 9 positions matching TRBD1. There are 15 residues in the CDR3. The ends lost 3 bases at V and 3 bases at J; junction bases unmatched: 6. Looked up from germline, CDR1 is SGHRS and CDR2 is YFSETQ. The CDR3 coding sequence is TGCGCCAGCAGCTCCCCCGGGACAGGGTACACTGAAGCTTTCTTT. Protein: CASSSPGTGYTEAFF.

The chain has TRBV7-2 and TRBJ2-3, with 7 positions matching TRBD1. This CDR3 is 13 amino acids long. With V trimmed by 5 bases and J by 2 bases, 1 base remained unmatched. Germline loops: CDR1 SGHTA, CDR2 FQGNSA. CDR3 sequence: CASSEGATDTQYF. DNA for the CDR3: TGTGCCAGCAGCGAGGGGGCCACAGATACGCAGTATTTT.

The chain has TRBV5-1 and TRBJ1-2; TRBD1 matches 12 bases. This CDR3 is built from 14 residues. Losses at the gene ends were 3 bases for V and 13 bases for J; bases not matched to a gene: 10. Germline-derived CDR1 and CDR2 are SGHRS and YFSETQ. The CDR3 coding sequence is TGCGCCAGCAGCTGGAGGGACAGGGGGCAGTTTGTCACCTTC. Amino acids: CASSWRDRGQFVTF.

V and J are TRBV5-6 and TRBJ1-1, with 7 bases that match TRBD1. V trimming: 0 bases; J trimming: 8 bases; junction bases outside the gene matches: 1. CDR1 and CDR2 (germline): SGHDT, YYEEEE. The CDR3 has 12 amino acids. Here the CDR3 reads CASSLEGAEAFF. CDR3 DNA: TGTGCCAGCAGCTTGGAGGGGGCCGAAGCTTTCTTT.

The CDR3 coding sequence is TGTGCCAGCGGGACTAGCGGGTTCCCCTACAATGAGCAGTTCTTC. This encodes CASGTSGFPYNEQFF. The chain is built from TRBV7-9 and TRBJ2-1; TRBD2 aligns across 12 bases. CDR1 is SEHNR, CDR2 FQNEAQ, per germline (reference sequence). V gave up 8 bases and J gave up 2 bases; unmatched junction bases: 4. CDR3 length equals 15 residues.

This clone has only a few counts. The chain couples TRBV7-2 to TRBJ1-2, with 9 bases lining up with TRBD1. The CDR3 is 14 amino acids. Per germline, CDR1 SGHTA and CDR2 FQGNSA. V lost 5 bases and J lost 7; bases outside the gene matches: 8. In nucleotides, the CDR3 is TGTGCCAGCAGCCTGGGACAGGGACAAGGTGGCTACACCTTC. Its protein is CASSLGQGQGGYTF.

The V and J genes are TRBV18 and TRBJ2-2, with D uncertain. The length of the CDR3 is 14 residues. Per the germline V gene, CDR1 is KGHSH and CDR2 is LQKENI. The V and J ends lost 5 bases and 1 base respectively, with 8 bases between them. The chain's CDR3 is CASSSYRNTGELFF. CDR3 DNA: TGTGCCAGCTCATCCTACAGGAACACCGGGGAGCTGTTTTTT.

The gene calls are TRBV2 and TRBJ2-2; 11 bases are shared with TRBD1. Germline V lookup: CDR1 SNHLY, CDR2 FYNNEI. The CDR3 extends over 16 amino acids. The V segment lost 8 bases and the J segment 0 bases; nucleotides outside the gene matches: 5. CDR3 region: CASLRDRGANTGELFF. In nucleotides, the CDR3 is TGTGCCAGCCTCCGGGACAGGGGGGCGAACACCGGGGAGCTGTTTTTT.

This clone has just one count. The chain uses TRBV4-1 and TRBJ2-7, with D perhaps TRBD2 (7 bases). Germline assignment: CDR1 MGHRA and CDR2 YSYEKL. This CDR3 contains 20 residues. With 2 bases removed from V and 0 bases from J, the gap between germline ends came to 26 bases. The CDR3 is CASSQFPLLGGPRSSYEQYF. Here the CDR3 DNA reads TGCGCCAGCAGCCAATTCCCCCTACTGGGGGGGCCCCGGAGCTCCTACGAGCAGTACTTC.

J is TRBJ1-5 and V is TRBV19, with 10 nucleotides matching TRBD1. Germline CDR1 reads LNHDA; CDR2 reads SQIVND (reference sequence). The V gene end was trimmed by 6 bases and the J gene end by 7 bases; junction bases not matched to a gene: 9. The CDR3 has 15 residues. The CDR3 sequence is CASSSYGTGDQPQHF. The CDR3, as DNA: TGTGCCAGTAGCTCATACGGGACAGGGGACCAGCCCCAGCATTTT.

This clone has just one count. V usage is TRBV7-9 and J usage is TRBJ2-5, with 9 bases fitting TRBD1. This CDR3 is built from 14 residues. Germline V gene data show CDR1 as SEHNR and CDR2 as FQNEAQ (reference sequence). Trimming at V came to 5 bases and at J to 3 bases, leaving 4 bases not matched to a gene. CDR3 region: CASSTTGGEETQYF. DNA of the CDR3: TGTGCCAGCAGCACTACAGGGGGCGAAGAGACCCAGTACTTC. Full variable domain (remainder filled in from reference TRBV7-9 and TRBJ2-5): DTGVSQNPRHKITKRGQNVTFRCDPISEHNRLYWYRQTLGQGPEFLTYFQNEAQLEKSRLLSDRFSAERPKGSFSTLEIQRTEQGDSAMYLCASSTTGGEETQYFGPGTRLLVL.

CDR3 bases: TGTGCCAGCAGCAAGCGGGACCCACTAAACTACTCACCCCTCCACTTT. Amino acids: CASSKRDPLNYSPLHF. The rearrangement links TRBV21-1 to TRBJ1-6. TRBV21-1 corresponds to a pseudogene. The length of the CDR3 is 16 residues.

The chain carries TRBV2 and TRBJ1-1; TRBD1 might be the D (6 bases). The CDR3 is 14 amino acids. V lost 2 bases to trimming and J lost 3 bases, with 10 bases between them. CDR1 is SNHLY and CDR2 is FYNNEI in the germline V gene. CDR3 region: CASSELKGDTEAFF. CDR3 bases: TGTGCCAGCAGTGAATTAAAGGGGGACACTGAAGCTTTCTTT.

The chain employs TRBV5-1 and TRBJ2-3; 10 bases are a match to TRBD2. Trimming at V came to 10 bases and at J to 3 bases, leaving 8 bases not matched to a gene. CDR1 is SGHRS, CDR2 YFSETQ, per germline. This CDR3 is 14 amino acids long. DNA for the CDR3: TGCGCCGCTTCCAATAGCGGGGGGACAGATACGCAGTATTTT. This sequence encodes CAASNSGGTDTQYF. The whole variable domain, filled in from reference TRBV5-1 and TRBJ2-3, reads KAGVTQTPRYLIKTRGQQVTLSCSPISGHRSVSWYQQTPGQGLQFLFEYFSETQRNKGNFPGRFSGRQFSNSRSEMNVSTLELGDSALYLCAASNSGGTDTQYFGPGTRLTVL.

The chain uses TRBV27 and TRBJ1-5, with no clear D. The CDR3 spans 14 residues. The germline gives CDR1 MNHEY, CDR2 SMNVEV (reference sequence). The V gene lost 5 bases and the J gene lost 3 bases, with 11 bases spanning the gap. The CDR3 nucleotides are TGTGCCAGCAGTCCAGGCTCATCCAATCAGCCCCAGCATTTT. This codes for CASSPGSSNQPQHF.

The J gene is TRBJ2-2, the V gene TRBV5-8, with 12 bases fitting TRBD1. V lost 4 bases and J lost 5; bases outside the gene matches: 9. CDR3 length equals 17 residues. Germline V gene data show CDR1 as SGHTS and CDR2 as YDEGEE. The CDR3 spells CASSPPGDRGLTGELFF. The CDR3 DNA reads TGTGCCAGCAGCCCACCGGGGGACAGGGGGCTGACCGGGGAGCTGTTTTTT. The full variable domain, its missing parts supplied by reference TRBV5-8 and TRBJ2-2, is EAGVTQSPTHLIKTRGQQATLRCSPISGHTSVYWYQQALGLGLQFLLWYDEGEERNRGNFPPRFSGRQFPNYSSELNVNALELEDSALYLCASSPPGDRGLTGELFFGEGSRLTVL.

The chain carries TRBV2 and TRBJ2-5, with D uncertain. The CDR3 is made up of 13 amino acids. Trimming removed 1 base at V and 3 bases at J, with 6 bases between. The germline CDR1 and CDR2 sequences are SNHLY and FYNNEI. The CDR3: CASSEVPEETQYF. The CDR3 DNA follows: TGTGCCAGCAGTGAAGTGCCGGAAGAGACCCAGTACTTC.

The CDR3 sequence is CASSGGLAENTGELFF. The DNA of the CDR3 is TGTGCCAGCAGCGGGGGACTAGCGGAGAACACCGGGGAGCTGTTTTTT. The J gene is TRBJ2-2, the V gene TRBV7-9; 11 bases agree with TRBD2. The ends lost 5 bases at V and 1 base at J; junction bases unmatched: 3. From germline, CDR1 is SEHNR and CDR2 FQNEAQ (reference sequence). The CDR3 extends over 16 amino acids.

The sample holds one count of this clone. This chain joins TRBV29-1 and TRBJ1-2, with D perhaps TRBD1 (5 bases). V lost 4 bases and J lost 4, with 13 bases in between. Germline lookup yields CDR1 SQVTM and CDR2 ANQGSEA. The CDR3 totals 13 residues. Here the CDR3 DNA reads TGCAGCGTTGCCCGGGCAGGGTTCTATGGCTACACCTTC. Residues: CSVARAGFYGYTF.

The rearrangement uses TRBV2 and TRBJ2-7, with D unresolved. The CDR3 consists of 11 residues. The V end lost 4 bases, the J end lost 9 bases, and 10 bases lay between the germline ends. Germline values: CDR1 SNHLY, CDR2 FYNNEI. The CDR3 is CASSVQAGQYF. The CDR3 nucleotides are TGTGCCAGCAGTGTGCAGGCTGGGCAGTACTTC.

This clone was seen more than once but under ten times. V usage is TRBV2 and J usage is TRBJ2-3, with 10 bases that match TRBD2. V lost 6 bases to trimming and J lost 2 bases; unmatched junction nucleotides: 5. Germline V gene sequence: CDR1 SNHLY, CDR2 FYNNEI. The CDR3 contains 15 residues. The CDR3 protein is CASRKLAGDTDTQYF. The CDR3 DNA follows: TGTGCCAGCAGGAAGCTAGCGGGGGACACAGATACGCAGTATTTT.

The CDR3 here is CASSSVGGLVDTQYF. CDR3 DNA sequence: TGTGCCAGCAGCTCAGTGGGGGGGCTTGTGGATACGCAGTATTTT. The chain carries TRBV5-8 and TRBJ2-3; D is perhaps TRBD2 (7 bases). V was pared by 3 bases and J by 6 bases, with 17 bases between. The germline gives CDR1 SGHTS, CDR2 YDEGEE. The CDR3 runs 15 residues.